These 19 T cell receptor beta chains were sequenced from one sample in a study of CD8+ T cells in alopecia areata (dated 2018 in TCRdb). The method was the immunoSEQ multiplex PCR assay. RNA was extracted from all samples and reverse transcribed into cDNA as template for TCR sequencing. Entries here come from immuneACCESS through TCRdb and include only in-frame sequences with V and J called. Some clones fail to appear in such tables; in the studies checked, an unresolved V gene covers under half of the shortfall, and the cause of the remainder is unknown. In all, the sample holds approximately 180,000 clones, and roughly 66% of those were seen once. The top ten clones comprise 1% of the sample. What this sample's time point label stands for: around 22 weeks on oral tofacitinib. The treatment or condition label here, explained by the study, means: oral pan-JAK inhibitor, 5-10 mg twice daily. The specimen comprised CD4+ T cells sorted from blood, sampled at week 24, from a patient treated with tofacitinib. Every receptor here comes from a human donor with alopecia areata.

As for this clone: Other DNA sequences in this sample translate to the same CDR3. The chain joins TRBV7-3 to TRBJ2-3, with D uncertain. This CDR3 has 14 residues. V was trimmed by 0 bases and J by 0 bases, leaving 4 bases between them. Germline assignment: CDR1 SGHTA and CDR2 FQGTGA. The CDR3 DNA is TGTGCCAGCAGCTTAACGGGAAGCACAGATACGCAGTATTTT. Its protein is CASSLTGSTDTQYF.

The CDR3: CASSRTGNSLTQYF. The CDR3 region has the DNA TGTGCCTCTTCTCGGACAGGCAATTCCCTTACGCAGTATTTT. This rearrangement joins TRBV6-5 to TRBJ2-3, with 7 bases fitting TRBD1. With V trimmed by 11 bases and J by 8 bases, 16 bases remained unmatched. The CDR3 loop spans 14 amino acids. Germline CDR1 MNHEY, CDR2 SVGAGI.

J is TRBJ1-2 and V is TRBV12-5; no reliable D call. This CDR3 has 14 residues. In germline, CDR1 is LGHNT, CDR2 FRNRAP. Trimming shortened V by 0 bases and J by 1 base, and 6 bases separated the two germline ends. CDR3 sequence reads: CASGLVPNNYGYTF. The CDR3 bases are TGTGCTAGTGGTTTGGTTCCGAATAACTATGGCTACACCTTC.

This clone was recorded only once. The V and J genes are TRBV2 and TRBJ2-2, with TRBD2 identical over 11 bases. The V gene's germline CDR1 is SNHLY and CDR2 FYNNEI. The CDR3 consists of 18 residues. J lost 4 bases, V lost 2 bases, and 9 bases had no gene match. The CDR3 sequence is CASSELPTSGGRTGELFF. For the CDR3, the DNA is TGTGCCAGCAGTGAACTACCCACTAGCGGGGGCCGCACCGGGGAGCTGTTTTTT. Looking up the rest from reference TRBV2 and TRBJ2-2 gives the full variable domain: EPEVTQTPSHQVTQMGQEVILRCVPISNHLYFYWYRQILGQKVEFLVSFYNNEISEKSEIFDDQFSVERPDGSNFTLKIRSTKLEDSAMYFCASSELPTSGGRTGELFFGEGSRLTVL.

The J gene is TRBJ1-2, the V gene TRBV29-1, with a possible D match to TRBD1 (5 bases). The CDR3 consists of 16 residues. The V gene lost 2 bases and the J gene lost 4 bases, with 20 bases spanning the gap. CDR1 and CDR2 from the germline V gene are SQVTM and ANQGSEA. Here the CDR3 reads CSVEKHRGPRGYGYTF. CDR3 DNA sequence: TGCAGCGTTGAAAAACATCGGGGCCCTAGGGGCTATGGCTACACCTTC.

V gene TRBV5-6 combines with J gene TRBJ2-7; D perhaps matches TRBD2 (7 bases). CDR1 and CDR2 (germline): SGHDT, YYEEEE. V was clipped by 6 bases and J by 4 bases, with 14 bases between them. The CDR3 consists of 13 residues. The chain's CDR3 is CASTRGAGYEQYF. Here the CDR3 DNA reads TGTGCCAGCACTCGGGGGGCAGGTTACGAGCAGTACTTC. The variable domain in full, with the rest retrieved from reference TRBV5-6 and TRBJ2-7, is DAGVTQSPTHLIKTRGQQVTLRCSPKSGHDTVSWYQQALGQGPQFIFQYYEEEERQRGNFPDRFSGHQFPNYSSELNVNALLLGDSALYLCASTRGAGYEQYFGPGTRLTVT.

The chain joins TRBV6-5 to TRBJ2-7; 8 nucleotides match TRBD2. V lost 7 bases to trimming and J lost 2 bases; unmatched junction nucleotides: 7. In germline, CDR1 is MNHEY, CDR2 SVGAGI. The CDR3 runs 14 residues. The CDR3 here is CASKLGLAAYEQYF. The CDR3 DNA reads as TGTGCCAGCAAACTCGGACTAGCCGCCTACGAGCAGTACTTC.

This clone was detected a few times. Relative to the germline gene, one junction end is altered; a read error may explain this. Here the CDR3 reads CASSQEVGGRANEQYF. The CDR3 DNA reads as TGCGCCAGCAGCCAAGAGGTCGGGGGCAGGGCGAACGAGCAGTACTTC. The chain employs TRBV7-2 and TRBJ2-7; tentatively, D is TRBD1 or TRBD2 (6 bases each). Germline values: CDR1 SGHTA, CDR2 FQGNSA. The CDR3 length is 16 residues.

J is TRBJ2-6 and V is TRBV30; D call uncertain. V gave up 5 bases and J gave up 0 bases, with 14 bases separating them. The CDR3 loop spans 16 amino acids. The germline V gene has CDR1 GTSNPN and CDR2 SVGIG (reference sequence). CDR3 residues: CAWCAGVNSGANVLTF. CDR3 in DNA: TGTGCCTGGTGCGCCGGAGTGAACTCTGGGGCCAACGTCCTGACTTTC.

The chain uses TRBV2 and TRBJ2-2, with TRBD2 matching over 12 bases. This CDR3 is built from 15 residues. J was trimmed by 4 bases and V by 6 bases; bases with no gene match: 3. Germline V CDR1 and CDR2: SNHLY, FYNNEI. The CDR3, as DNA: TGTGCCAGCAGAAGACTAGCGGGAGCCACCGGGGAGCTGTTTTTT. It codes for CASRRLAGATGELFF.

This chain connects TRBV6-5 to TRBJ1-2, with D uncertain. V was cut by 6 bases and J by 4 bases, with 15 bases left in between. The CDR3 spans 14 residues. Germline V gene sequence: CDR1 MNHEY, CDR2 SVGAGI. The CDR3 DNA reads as TGTGCCAGCAGCTCCATTGGGAGTAGCTATGGCTACACCTTC. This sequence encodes CASSSIGSSYGYTF.

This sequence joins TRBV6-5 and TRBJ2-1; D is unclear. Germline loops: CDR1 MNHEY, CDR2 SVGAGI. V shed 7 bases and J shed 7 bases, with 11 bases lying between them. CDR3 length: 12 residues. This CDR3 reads CASTENGNEQFF. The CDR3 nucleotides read TGTGCCAGCACCGAAAATGGTAATGAGCAGTTCTTC.

DNA of the CDR3: TGTGCCAGCAGCCAGGGACAGGCTCGGGGTGGCTACACCTTC. Translation: CASSQGQARGGYTF. The chain carries TRBV27 and TRBJ1-2; 8 bases map to TRBD1. Germline loops: CDR1 MNHEY, CDR2 SMNVEV (reference sequence). V lost 6 bases, J lost 7 bases, and 10 bases stayed unmatched. This CDR3 spans 14 amino acids.

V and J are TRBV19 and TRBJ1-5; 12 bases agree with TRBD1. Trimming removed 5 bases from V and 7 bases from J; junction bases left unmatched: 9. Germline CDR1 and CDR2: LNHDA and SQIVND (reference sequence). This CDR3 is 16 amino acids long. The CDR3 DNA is TGTGCCAGTAGTCTGCCGGGACAGGGGGCGGGACAGCCCCAGCATTTT. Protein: CASSLPGQGAGQPQHF.

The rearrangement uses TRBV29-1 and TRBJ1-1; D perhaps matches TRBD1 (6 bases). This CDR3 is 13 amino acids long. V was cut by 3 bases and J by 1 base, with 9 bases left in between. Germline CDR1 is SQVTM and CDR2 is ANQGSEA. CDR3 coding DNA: TGCAGCGTTGACAGGGGTCAGAACACTGAAGCTTTCTTT. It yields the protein CSVDRGQNTEAFF.

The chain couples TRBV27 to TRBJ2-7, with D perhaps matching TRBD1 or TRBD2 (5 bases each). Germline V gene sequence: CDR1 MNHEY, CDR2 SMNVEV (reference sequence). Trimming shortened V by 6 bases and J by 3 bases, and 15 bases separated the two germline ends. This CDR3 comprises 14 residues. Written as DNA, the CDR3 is TGTGCCAGCAGAGTGGGGAAGAGGGGCTACGAGCAGTACTTC. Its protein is CASRVGKRGYEQYF.

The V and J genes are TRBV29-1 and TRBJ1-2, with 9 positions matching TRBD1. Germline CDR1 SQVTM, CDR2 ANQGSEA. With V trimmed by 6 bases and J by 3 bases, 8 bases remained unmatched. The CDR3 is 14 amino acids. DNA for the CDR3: TGCAGCGTCCCCGGGGACAGGGTGGACTATGGCTACACCTTC. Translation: CSVPGDRVDYGYTF.

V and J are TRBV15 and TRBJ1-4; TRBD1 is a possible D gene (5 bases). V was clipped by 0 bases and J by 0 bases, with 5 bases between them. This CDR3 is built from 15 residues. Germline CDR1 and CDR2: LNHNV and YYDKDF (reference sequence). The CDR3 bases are TGTGCCACCAGCAGAGAGGGGGCAACTAATGAAAAACTGTTTTTT. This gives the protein CATSREGATNEKLFF.

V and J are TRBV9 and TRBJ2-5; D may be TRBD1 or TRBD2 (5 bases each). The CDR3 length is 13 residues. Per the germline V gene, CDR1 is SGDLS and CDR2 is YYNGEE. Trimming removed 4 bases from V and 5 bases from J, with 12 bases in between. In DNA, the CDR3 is TGTGCCAGCAGCACCTCAGAGGGGGAGACCCAGTACTTC. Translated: CASSTSEGETQYF.